Listed here are 9 T cell receptor beta chains from one sample, sequenced in a study of T cell changes during pregnancy in multiple sclerosis (dated by TCRdb to the late 2010s). Libraries came from the immunoSEQ multiplex PCR assay. TCRdb retrieved this table from immuneACCESS and kept in-frame rearrangements only. Not all clones are present; in checked studies, unresolved V genes account for under half, and no reason is known for the remainder. The sample has roughly 64,000 clones on record, approximately 91% of them singletons. 1.3% of the sample belongs to the ten largest clones. The sequencing used peripheral blood, collected in the second trimester of pregnancy. The receptors shown here come from a female donor with multiple sclerosis, enrolled in a pregnancy study.

The chain has TRBV4-1 and TRBJ1-2; D is perhaps TRBD1 (6 bases). Germline V gene lookup returns CDR1 MGHRA and CDR2 YSYEKL. V shed 2 bases and J shed 4 bases, with 14 bases lying between them. CDR3 length equals 15 residues. For the CDR3, the DNA is TGCGCCAGCAGCCAAAGGCCAGGGGTAAGCTATGGCTACACCTTC. Translated: CASSQRPGVSYGYTF.

This rearrangement joins TRBV2 to TRBJ1-4; no firm D call. In germline, CDR1 is SNHLY, CDR2 FYNNEI. The CDR3 covers 14 residues. Trimming left V 2 bases short and J 0 bases short, with 4 bases between. CDR3 sequence reads: CASSELTTNEKLFF. The CDR3 region has the DNA TGTGCCAGCAGTGAATTAACAACTAATGAAAAACTGTTTTTT.

The rearrangement uses TRBV27 and TRBJ2-7; 11 positions match TRBD1. CDR3 length: 14 residues. Germline V lookup: CDR1 MNHEY, CDR2 SMNVEV (reference sequence). Germline trimming cut 4 bases from V and 3 bases from J; bases unmatched to any gene: 2. The CDR3 reads CASSSGTGGYEQYF. In DNA, the CDR3 is TGTGCCAGCAGTTCAGGGACAGGGGGCTACGAGCAGTACTTC.

This rearrangement joins TRBV18 to TRBJ2-5; a possible D gene is TRBD2 (5 bases). V lost 1 base and J 5 bases, leaving 14 bases between the germline ends. There are 15 residues in the CDR3. Germline assignment: CDR1 KGHSH and CDR2 LQKENI. The CDR3 DNA follows: TGTGCCAGCTCACCACTTGCGGGCCGAGGGGAGACCCAGTACTTC. Protein product: CASSPLAGRGETQYF.

This sequence joins TRBV10-1 and TRBJ2-2, with TRBD2 identical over 11 bases. The CDR3 is 16 residues long. The junction had 5 bases not matched to a gene; V was cut back by 4 bases and J by 4 bases. CDR1 WNHNN and CDR2 SYGVQD come from the germline V gene (reference sequence). The CDR3 DNA reads TGCGCCAGCAGTGTGTTAGCGGGGGGGACCACCGGGGAGCTGTTTTTT. Amino acid sequence: CASSVLAGGTTGELFF.

The chain couples TRBV4-1 to TRBJ2-1, with TRBD1 as a possible D gene (5 bases). This CDR3 region has 14 residues. Germline V CDR1 and CDR2: MGHRA, YSYEKL. V was clipped by 4 bases and J by 5 bases, with 12 bases between them. CDR3 DNA sequence: TGCGCCAGCAGCCGACGGACACCCGACAATGAGCAGTTCTTC. Protein: CASSRRTPDNEQFF.

This clone was observed once. This sequence joins TRBV27 and TRBJ1-1; TRBD1 aligns across 9 bases. This CDR3 has 15 amino acids. V shed 8 bases and J 4 bases; nucleotides not matched to a gene: 11. Germline V gene data show CDR1 as MNHEY and CDR2 as SMNVEV (reference sequence). The CDR3 protein is CASRIQGALATEAFF. In nucleotides, the CDR3 is TGTGCCAGCCGAATACAGGGGGCGCTGGCCACTGAAGCTTTCTTT.

J is TRBJ1-2 and V is TRBV18, with TRBD1 identical over 9 bases. The germline gives CDR1 KGHSH, CDR2 LQKENI. The CDR3 has 13 residues. V shed 6 bases and J 6 bases; nucleotides not matched to a gene: 5. The CDR3 DNA is TGTGCCAGCTCCATACAGGGGGCGGATGGCTACACCTTC. Its protein product is CASSIQGADGYTF.

The genes are TRBV2 and TRBJ2-1, with D uncertain. The ends were cut back, 9 bases at V and 5 bases at J, with 5 bases in the middle. The CDR3 is 10 amino acids. Germline CDR1 SNHLY, CDR2 FYNNEI. CDR3 sequence (DNA): TGTGCCAGTATAAACAATGAGCAGTTCTTC. This encodes CASINNEQFF.